Sequencing of this TCR beta chain was carried out in a study of blood T cell repertoires in COVID-19. CDR3 length: 15 residues. CDR1 and CDR2 from the germline V gene are SGHTA and FQGNSA. The V end was cut by 4 bases, the J end by 4 bases, with 16 bases between. The table came from immunoSEQ multiplex PCR; TCRdb's copy has only in-frame clones and leaves some out. The table has about 210,000 clones, approximately 86% seen once. The V gene is TRBV7-2, the J gene TRBJ1-2; no firm D call. Sequencing was carried out using peripheral blood. This sequence originates from a middle-aged man with acute or convalescent COVID-19. The CDR3 is CASSSGLRRSYGYTF. As DNA, the CDR3 is TGTGCCAGCAGCTCCGGACTTCGGCGGAGCTATGGCTACACCTTC.